Each of the 24 T cell receptor beta chains below was sequenced from the same sample in a study of blood T cell repertoires in COVID-19. Measured with immunoSEQ multiplex PCR; TCRdb has only the in-frame clones, and not every one. This sample has fewer than 250,000 clones, with roughly 85% found just once. Sequenced material: PBMCs or T cells enriched from blood (not recorded which). All receptors derive from a woman between 40 and 50 years old with acute COVID-19.

The gene calls are TRBV15 and TRBJ2-3; tentative D call: TRBD2 (6 bases). CDR1 LNHNV and CDR2 YYDKDF come from the germline V gene (reference sequence). The V end was cut by 8 bases, the J end by 3 bases, with 18 bases between. The CDR3 sequence is 15 residues long. DNA for the CDR3: TGTGCCACCCACCTAACGGGAGTAGGAACAGATACGCAGTATTTT. Its protein product is CATHLTGVGTDTQYF.

This clone was found a few times. The rearrangement links TRBV5-4 to TRBJ1-1; a weak D match, TRBD1 (5 bases). From germline, CDR1 is SGHNT and CDR2 YYREEE (reference sequence). The CDR3 consists of 17 residues. The germline V and J ends were trimmed by 0 bases and 1 base, with 16 bases remaining between them. The CDR3 DNA reads TGTGCCAGCAGCTTGGGGGCCCCTGGGCAGGGGAACACTGAAGCTTTCTTT. It specifies CASSLGAPGQGNTEAFF.

V is TRBV27 and J is TRBJ2-7; D is unresolved. V was shortened by 8 bases and J by 0 bases, with 14 bases between the two germline ends. The CDR3 extends over 14 amino acids. Germline CDR1 reads MNHEY; CDR2 reads SMNVEV (reference sequence). For the CDR3, the DNA is TGTGCCAGCTCCCTCGTGGGCAGCTCCTACGAGCAGTACTTC. Translated, it gives CASSLVGSSYEQYF.

This clone was counted a few times. This chain joins TRBV5-1 and TRBJ2-2; D is perhaps TRBD2 (6 bases). V was pared by 6 bases and J by 5 bases, with 23 bases between. The CDR3 is made up of 17 amino acids. Germline CDR1 and CDR2: SGHRS and YFSETQ. The chain's CDR3 is CASTLLRGDSGTGELFF. Here the CDR3 DNA reads TGCGCCAGCACCCTCCTACGAGGTGACAGCGGGACCGGGGAGCTGTTTTTT. The full variable domain, rest sourced from reference TRBV5-1 and TRBJ2-2, is KAGVTQTPRYLIKTRGQQVTLSCSPISGHRSVSWYQQTPGQGLQFLFEYFSETQRNKGNFPGRFSGRQFSNSRSEMNVSTLELGDSALYLCASTLLRGDSGTGELFFGEGSRLTVL.

The chain is built from TRBV3-1 (or the pseudogene TRBV3-2) and TRBJ2-6; D not certain. Trimming removed 1 base from V and 0 bases from J, with 7 bases in between. This CDR3 comprises 16 residues. Germline CDR1 LGHDT, CDR2 YNNKEL (reference sequence). The DNA for the CDR3 is TGTGCCAGCAGCCAAGTGTCAGGCTCTGGGGCCAACGTCCTGACTTTC. Its translation: CASSQVSGSGANVLTF.

In this sample, this clone turned up once. This chain uses TRBV7-9 with TRBJ1-5; D is uncertain. The germline V and J ends were trimmed by 4 bases and 3 bases, with 7 bases remaining between them. Germline CDR1 is SEHNR and CDR2 is FQNEAQ (reference sequence). The CDR3 runs to 13 residues. The CDR3 region has the DNA TGTGCCAGCAGCTCGGGTGACAATCAGCCCCAGCATTTT. The encoded protein is CASSSGDNQPQHF. Supplemented by reference TRBV7-9 and TRBJ1-5, the full variable domain reads DTGVSQNPRHKITKRGQNVTFRCDPISEHNRLYWYRQTLGQGPEFLTYFQNEAQLEKSRLLSDRFSAERPKGSFSTLEIQRTEQGDSAMYLCASSSGDNQPQHFGDGTRLSIL.

This rearrangement joins TRBV6-2 or TRBV6-3 to TRBJ2-1, with 16 bases lining up with TRBD2. The germline V gene has CDR1 MNHEY and CDR2 SVGEGT. The length of the CDR3 is 16 residues. Trimming took 6 bases from V and 7 from J; bases not matched to a gene: 6. This chain's CDR3 is CASRPRGLAGGNEQFF. The CDR3 DNA reads as TGTGCCAGCAGGCCTAGGGGACTAGCGGGAGGGAATGAGCAGTTCTTC.

The chain uses TRBV19 and TRBJ2-3; 10 bases map to TRBD1. V shed 1 base and J 6 bases; nucleotides not matched to a gene: 16. From germline, CDR1 is LNHDA and CDR2 SQIVND (reference sequence). The CDR3 loop spans 19 amino acids. CDR3 sequence (DNA): TGTGCCAGTAGTATAGCCGTGACAGGGGGCGAATCTCCCATGGATACGCAGTATTTT. Translated: CASSIAVTGGESPMDTQYF. Together with reference TRBV19 and TRBJ2-3, the CDR3 gives the full variable domain: DGGITQSPKYLFRKEGQNVTLSCEQNLNHDAMYWYRQDPGQGLRLIYYSQIVNDFQKGDIAEGYSVSREKKESFPLTVTSAQKNPTAFYLCASSIAVTGGESPMDTQYFGPGTRLTVL.

The chain combines TRBV7-9 with TRBJ2-7; D may be TRBD1 (6 bases). The CDR3 contains 15 residues. V dropped 5 bases and J dropped 2 bases, with 16 bases sitting between them. CDR1 is SEHNR, CDR2 FQNEAQ, per germline (reference sequence). CDR3 in DNA: TGTGCCAGCAGCGACACGAGGGGGTGGGCCTACGAGCAGTACTTC. As protein: CASSDTRGWAYEQYF.

CDR3 DNA sequence: TGTGCCAGCAGTATCAGGGAGAACACTGAAGCTTTCTTT. Residues: CASSIRENTEAFF. The chain couples TRBV27 to TRBJ1-1, with D perhaps matching TRBD1 (5 bases). Trimming cost V 5 bases and J 1 base, with 8 bases left between them. Looked up from germline, CDR1 is MNHEY and CDR2 is SMNVEV (reference sequence). This CDR3 has 13 amino acids.

This sequence joins TRBV7-2 and TRBJ2-3, with 9 nucleotides matching TRBD2. Germline CDR1 reads SGHTA; CDR2 reads FQGNSA. The CDR3 loop spans 15 amino acids. The J segment lost 1 base and the V segment lost 5 bases, leaving 4 bases of the junction unmatched. In DNA form, the CDR3 reads TGTGCCAGCAGCATCCGACTAGCGGGCACAGATACGCAGTATTTT. The encoded protein is CASSIRLAGTDTQYF.

This clone appeared a few times. The chain is built from TRBV11-3 and TRBJ1-3, with no clear D. CDR1 and CDR2 (germline): SGHNT, YENEEA. The CDR3 runs to 12 residues. Trimming shortened V by 5 bases and J by 7 bases, and 9 bases separated the two germline ends. CDR3 loop: CASSRGPNTIYF. For the CDR3, the DNA is TGTGCCAGCAGCCGAGGCCCGAACACCATATATTTT.

This sequence joins TRBV7-9 and TRBJ2-7; D is possibly TRBD1 (5 bases). CDR1 and CDR2 from the germline V gene are SEHNR and FQNEAQ (reference sequence). Trimming stripped 3 bases from V and 4 bases from J, with 10 bases between. The CDR3 has 13 amino acids. In nucleotides, the CDR3 is TGTGCCAGCAGCTTGCAGGGTGCTTACGAGCAGTACTTC. This sequence encodes CASSLQGAYEQYF.

The gene calls are TRBV3-1 (or the pseudogene TRBV3-2) and TRBJ2-7, with 7 positions matching TRBD2. Germline CDR1 and CDR2: LGHDT and YNNKEL (reference sequence). There are 15 residues in the CDR3. V was pared by 4 bases and J by 2 bases, with 8 bases of the junction left unmatched. CDR3 sequence reads: CASSPRAGATYEQYF. The CDR3 DNA reads TGTGCCAGCAGCCCCCGGGCGGGAGCCACCTACGAGCAGTACTTC.

This chain joins TRBV6-2 or TRBV6-3 and TRBJ1-1; D not certain. The V end lost 4 bases, the J end lost 3 bases, and 18 bases lay between the germline ends. The CDR3 contains 16 residues. Germline CDR1 MNHEY, CDR2 SVGEGT. The CDR3 coding sequence is TGTGCCAGCAGTTTAGGAGATGGCTCGGGGTACACTGAAGCTTTCTTT. Its translation: CASSLGDGSGYTEAFF.

This clone has more than one count but fewer than ten. This sequence joins TRBV11-2 and TRBJ2-7; 8 nucleotides align to TRBD2. The V and J ends lost 2 bases and 4 bases, in that order; junction bases with no gene match: 4. The CDR3 runs 14 residues. In germline, CDR1 is SGHAT, CDR2 FQNNGV. Here the CDR3 DNA reads TGTGCCAGCAGCTTAAAAGCGGGAGCTTACGAGCAGTACTTC. Its protein product is CASSLKAGAYEQYF.

This sequence joins TRBV2 and TRBJ2-5; 7 bases fit TRBD1. Unmatched junction bases numbered 7, after V lost 9 bases and J lost 3 bases. Germline V gene lookup returns CDR1 SNHLY and CDR2 FYNNEI. This CDR3 comprises 13 residues. Here the CDR3 DNA reads TGTGCCAGTTCGGGGCAGGGGGAAGAGACCCAGTACTTC. Translation gives CASSGQGEETQYF.

This chain uses TRBV5-5 with TRBJ1-1; a weak D match, TRBD1 (6 bases). CDR3 length: 14 amino acids. The V and J ends lost 5 bases and 6 bases respectively, with 17 bases between them. The germline V gene encodes CDR1 SGHKS and CDR2 YYEKEE (reference sequence). CDR3 DNA sequence: TGTGCCAGCAGGTGGTGGGGGCATCCAGCTGAAGCTTTCTTT. Its protein is CASRWWGHPAEAFF. The variable domain in full, completed from reference TRBV5-5 and TRBJ1-1, reads DAGVTQSPTHLIKTRGQQVTLRCSPISGHKSVSWYQQVLGQGPQFIFQYYEKEERGRGNFPDRFSARQFPNYSSELNVNALLLGDSALYLCASRWWGHPAEAFFGQGTRLTVV.

V and J are TRBV9 and TRBJ2-1; TRBD2 matches at 15 bases. The length of the CDR3 is 16 residues. CDR1 and CDR2 from the germline V gene are SGDLS and YYNGEE. V gave up 1 base and J gave up 7 bases; unmatched junction bases: 3. The CDR3 sequence is CASSVRGLAGGNEQFF. CDR3 DNA sequence: TGTGCCAGCAGCGTACGGGGACTAGCGGGAGGTAATGAGCAGTTCTTC.

V gene TRBV4-3 combines with J gene TRBJ1-1; tentatively, D is TRBD1 (6 bases). Germline lookup yields CDR1 LGHNA and CDR2 YSLEER. The V end lost 3 bases, the J end lost 0 bases, and 11 bases lay between the germline ends. CDR3 length: 15 amino acids. Here the CDR3 reads CASSHVDSMNTEAFF. The CDR3 bases are TGCGCCAGCAGCCATGTGGACAGCATGAACACTGAAGCTTTCTTT.

The chain employs TRBV29-1 and TRBJ1-1; TRBD1 might be the D (6 bases). V was shortened by 7 bases and J by 5 bases, with 14 bases between the two germline ends. This CDR3 spans 12 amino acids. Germline V gene sequence: CDR1 SQVTM, CDR2 ANQGSEA. The DNA for the CDR3 is TGCAGCGACGGGGTGAGGGGGACTGAAGCTTTCTTT. Its protein product is CSDGVRGTEAFF. Full variable domain (remainder filled in from reference TRBV29-1 and TRBJ1-1): SAVISQKPSRDICQRGTSLTIQCQVDSQVTMMFWYRQQPGQSLTLIATANQGSEATYESGFVIDKFPISRPNLTFSTLTVSNMSPEDSSIYLCSDGVRGTEAFFGQGTRLTVV.

This chain uses TRBV30 with TRBJ2-7; maybe TRBD2 (7 bases). CDR3 length: 13 amino acids. Germline lookup yields CDR1 GTSNPN and CDR2 SVGIG (reference sequence). Trimming left V 5 bases short and J 3 bases short, with 14 bases between. The CDR3 spells CAWGGRGYYEQYF. The CDR3, as DNA: TGTGCCTGGGGGGGGAGGGGGTACTACGAGCAGTACTTC.

A few counts support this clone. V is TRBV4-1 and J is TRBJ1-6; TRBD1 agrees at 8 bases. V shed 4 bases, J shed 7 bases, and the junction held 3 bases outside the gene matches. In germline, CDR1 is MGHRA, CDR2 YSYEKL. The CDR3 is 14 amino acids. The CDR3 is CASSRDRRNSPLHF. CDR3 in DNA: TGCGCCAGCAGCCGGGACAGGCGAAATTCACCCCTCCACTTT.

The chain carries TRBV10-3 and TRBJ2-7; tentatively, D is TRBD1 (6 bases). The CDR3 contains 13 residues. Deletions cut 4 bases from V and 2 bases from J, with 9 bases between. The germline V gene encodes CDR1 ENHRY and CDR2 SYGVKD. CDR3 in amino acids: CAISVAGAYEQYF. The CDR3 nucleotides read TGTGCCATCAGTGTGGCAGGGGCCTACGAGCAGTACTTC.